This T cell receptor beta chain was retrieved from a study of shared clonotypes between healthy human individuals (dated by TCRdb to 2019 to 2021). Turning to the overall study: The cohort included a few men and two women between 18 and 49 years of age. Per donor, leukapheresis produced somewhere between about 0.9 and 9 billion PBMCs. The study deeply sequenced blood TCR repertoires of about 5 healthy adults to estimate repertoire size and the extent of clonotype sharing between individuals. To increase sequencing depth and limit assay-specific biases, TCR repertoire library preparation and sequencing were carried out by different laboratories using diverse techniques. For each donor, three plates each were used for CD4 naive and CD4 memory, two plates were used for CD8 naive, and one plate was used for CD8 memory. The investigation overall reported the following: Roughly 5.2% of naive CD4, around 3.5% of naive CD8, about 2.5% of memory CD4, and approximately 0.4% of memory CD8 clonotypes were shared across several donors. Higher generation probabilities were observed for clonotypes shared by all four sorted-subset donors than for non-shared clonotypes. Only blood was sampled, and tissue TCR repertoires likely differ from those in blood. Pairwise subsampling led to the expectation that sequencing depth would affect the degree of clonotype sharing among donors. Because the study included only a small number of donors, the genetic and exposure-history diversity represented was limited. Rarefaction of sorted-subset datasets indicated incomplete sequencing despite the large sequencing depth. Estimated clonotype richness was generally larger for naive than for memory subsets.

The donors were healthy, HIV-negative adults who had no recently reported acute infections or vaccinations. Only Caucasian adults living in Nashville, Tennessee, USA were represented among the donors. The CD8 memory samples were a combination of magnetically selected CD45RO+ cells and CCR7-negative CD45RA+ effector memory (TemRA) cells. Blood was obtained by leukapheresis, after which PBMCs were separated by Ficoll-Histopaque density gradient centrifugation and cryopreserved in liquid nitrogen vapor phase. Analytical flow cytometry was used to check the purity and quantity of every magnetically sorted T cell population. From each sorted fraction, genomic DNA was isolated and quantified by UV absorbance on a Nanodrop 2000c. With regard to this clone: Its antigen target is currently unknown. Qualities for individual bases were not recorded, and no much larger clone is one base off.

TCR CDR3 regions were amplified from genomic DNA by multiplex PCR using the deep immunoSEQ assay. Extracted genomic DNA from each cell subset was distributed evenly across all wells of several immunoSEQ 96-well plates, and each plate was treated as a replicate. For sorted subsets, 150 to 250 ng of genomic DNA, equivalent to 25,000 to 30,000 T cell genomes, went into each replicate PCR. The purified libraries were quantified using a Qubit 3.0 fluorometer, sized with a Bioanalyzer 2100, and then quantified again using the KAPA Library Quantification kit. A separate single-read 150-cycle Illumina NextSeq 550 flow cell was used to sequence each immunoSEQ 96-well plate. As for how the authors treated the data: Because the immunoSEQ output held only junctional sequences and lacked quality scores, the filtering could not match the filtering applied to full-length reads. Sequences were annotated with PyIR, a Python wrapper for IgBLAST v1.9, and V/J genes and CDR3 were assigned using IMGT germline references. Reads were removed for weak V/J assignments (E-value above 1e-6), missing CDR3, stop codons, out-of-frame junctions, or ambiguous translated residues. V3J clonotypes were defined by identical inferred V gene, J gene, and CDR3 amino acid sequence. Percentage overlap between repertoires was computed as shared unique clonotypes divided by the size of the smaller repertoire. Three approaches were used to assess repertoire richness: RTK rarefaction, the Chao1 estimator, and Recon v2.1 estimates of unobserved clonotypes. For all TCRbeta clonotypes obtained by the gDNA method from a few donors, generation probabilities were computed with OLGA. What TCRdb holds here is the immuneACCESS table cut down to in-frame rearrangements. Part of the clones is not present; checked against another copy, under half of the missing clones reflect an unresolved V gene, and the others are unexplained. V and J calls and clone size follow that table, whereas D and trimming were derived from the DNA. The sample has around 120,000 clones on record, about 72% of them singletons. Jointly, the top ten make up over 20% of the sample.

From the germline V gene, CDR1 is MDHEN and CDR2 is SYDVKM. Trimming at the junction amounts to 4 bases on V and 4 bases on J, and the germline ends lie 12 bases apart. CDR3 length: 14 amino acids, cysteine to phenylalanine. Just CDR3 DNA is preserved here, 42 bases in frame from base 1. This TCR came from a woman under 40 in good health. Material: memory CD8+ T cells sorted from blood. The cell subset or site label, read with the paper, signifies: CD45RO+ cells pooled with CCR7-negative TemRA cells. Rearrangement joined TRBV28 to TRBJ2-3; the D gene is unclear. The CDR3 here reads CASSSVTLADTQYF. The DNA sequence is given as TGTGCCAGCAGTTCCGTAACGCTCGCAGATACGCAGTATTTT.